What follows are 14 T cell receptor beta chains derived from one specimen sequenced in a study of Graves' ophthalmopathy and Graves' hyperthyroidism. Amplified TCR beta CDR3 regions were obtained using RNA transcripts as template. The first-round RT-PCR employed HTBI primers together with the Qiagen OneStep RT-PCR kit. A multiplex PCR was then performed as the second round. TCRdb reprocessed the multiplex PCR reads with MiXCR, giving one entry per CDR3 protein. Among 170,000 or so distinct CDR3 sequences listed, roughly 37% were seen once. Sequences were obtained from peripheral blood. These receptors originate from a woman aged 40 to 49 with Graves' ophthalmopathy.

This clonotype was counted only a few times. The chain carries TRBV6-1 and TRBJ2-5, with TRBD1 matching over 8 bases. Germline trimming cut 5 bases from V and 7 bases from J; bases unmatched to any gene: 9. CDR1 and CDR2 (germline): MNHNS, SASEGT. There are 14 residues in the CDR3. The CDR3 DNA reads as TGTGCCAGCAGTAAGGACAGGGTAGAGTGGACCCAGTACTTC. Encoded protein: CASSKDRVEWTQYF.

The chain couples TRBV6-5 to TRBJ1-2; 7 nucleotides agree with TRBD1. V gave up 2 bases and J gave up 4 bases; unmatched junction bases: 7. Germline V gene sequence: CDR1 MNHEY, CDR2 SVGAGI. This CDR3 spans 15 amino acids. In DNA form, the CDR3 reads TGTGCCAGCAGTTACGGCCAGGGGGGGAGCTATGGCTACACCTTC. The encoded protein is CASSYGQGGSYGYTF.

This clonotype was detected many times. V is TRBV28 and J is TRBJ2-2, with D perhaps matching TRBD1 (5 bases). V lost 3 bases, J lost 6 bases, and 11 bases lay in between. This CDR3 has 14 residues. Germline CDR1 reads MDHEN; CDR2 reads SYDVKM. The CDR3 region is CASSFSGRAGELFF. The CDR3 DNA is TGTGCCAGCAGTTTCTCGGGCAGGGCCGGGGAGCTGTTTTTT.

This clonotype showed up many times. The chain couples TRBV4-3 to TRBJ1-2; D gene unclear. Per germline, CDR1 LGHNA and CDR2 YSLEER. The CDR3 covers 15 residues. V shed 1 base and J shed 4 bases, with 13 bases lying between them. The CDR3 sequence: CASSQGWRASYGYTF. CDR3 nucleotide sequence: TGCGCCAGCAGCCAAGGGTGGCGGGCATCCTATGGCTACACCTTC.

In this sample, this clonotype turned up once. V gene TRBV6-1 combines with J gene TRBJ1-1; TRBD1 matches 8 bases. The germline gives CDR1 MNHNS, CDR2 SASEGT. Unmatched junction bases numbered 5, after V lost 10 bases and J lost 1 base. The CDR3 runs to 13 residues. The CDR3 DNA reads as TGTGCCACCACTGGACAGGGGAACACTGAAGCTTTCTTT. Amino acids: CATTGQGNTEAFF.

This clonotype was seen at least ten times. The CDR3 is CASSFTVTGELFF. CDR3 nucleotide sequence: TGTGCCAGCAGCTTTACAGTGACCGGGGAGCTGTTTTTT. The chain links TRBV9 to TRBJ2-2; D uncertain. The V gene lost 4 bases and the J gene lost 5 bases, with 9 bases spanning the gap. CDR1 is SGDLS and CDR2 is YYNGEE in the germline V gene. The CDR3 is 13 amino acids.

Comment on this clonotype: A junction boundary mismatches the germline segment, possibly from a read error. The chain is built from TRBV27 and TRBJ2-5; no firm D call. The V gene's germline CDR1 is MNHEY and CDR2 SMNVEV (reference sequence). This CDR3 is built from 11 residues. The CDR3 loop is CAGSPPRVTDF. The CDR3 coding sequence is TGTGCCGGCAGTCCCCCCCGGGTGACGGACTTC.

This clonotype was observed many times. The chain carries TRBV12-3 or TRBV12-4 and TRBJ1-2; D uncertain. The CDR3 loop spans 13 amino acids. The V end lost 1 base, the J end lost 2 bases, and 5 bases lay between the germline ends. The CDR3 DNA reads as TGTGCCAGCAGTTTAGGCGGGAACTATGGCTACACCTTC. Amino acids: CASSLGGNYGYTF.

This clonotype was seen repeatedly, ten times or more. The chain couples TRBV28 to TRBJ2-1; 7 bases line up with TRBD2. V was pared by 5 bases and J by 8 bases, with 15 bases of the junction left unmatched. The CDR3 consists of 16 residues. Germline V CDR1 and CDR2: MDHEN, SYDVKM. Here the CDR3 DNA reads TGTGCCAGCAGTACCTTTGGGGGGGGTTTAAGACATGAGCAGTTCTTC. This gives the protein CASSTFGGGLRHEQFF.

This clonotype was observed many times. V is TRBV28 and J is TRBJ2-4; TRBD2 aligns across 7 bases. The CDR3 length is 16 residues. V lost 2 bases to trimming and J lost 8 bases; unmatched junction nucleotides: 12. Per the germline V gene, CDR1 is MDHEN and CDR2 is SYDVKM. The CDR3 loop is CASSLAGVHQGDIQYF. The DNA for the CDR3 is TGTGCCAGCAGTTTAGCGGGAGTCCACCAAGGGGACATTCAGTACTTC.

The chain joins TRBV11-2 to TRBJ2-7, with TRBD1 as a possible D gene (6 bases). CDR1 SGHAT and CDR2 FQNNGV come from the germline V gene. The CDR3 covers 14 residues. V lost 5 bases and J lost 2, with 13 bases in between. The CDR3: CASSPQQGTYEQYF. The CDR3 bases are TGTGCCAGCAGCCCTCAACAGGGTACCTACGAGCAGTACTTC. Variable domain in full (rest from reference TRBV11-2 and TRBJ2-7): EAGVAQSPRYKIIEKRQSVAFWCNPISGHATLYWYQQILGQGPKLLIQFQNNGVVDDSQLPKDRFSAERLKGVDSTLKIQPAKLEDSAVYLCASSPQQGTYEQYFGPGTRLTVT.

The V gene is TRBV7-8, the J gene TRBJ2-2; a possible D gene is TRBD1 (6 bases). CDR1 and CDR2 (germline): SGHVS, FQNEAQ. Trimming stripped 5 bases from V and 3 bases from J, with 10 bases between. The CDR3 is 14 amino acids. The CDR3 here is CASSPGVDTGELFF. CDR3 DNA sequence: TGTGCCAGCAGCCCAGGGGTAGACACCGGGGAGCTGTTTTTT.

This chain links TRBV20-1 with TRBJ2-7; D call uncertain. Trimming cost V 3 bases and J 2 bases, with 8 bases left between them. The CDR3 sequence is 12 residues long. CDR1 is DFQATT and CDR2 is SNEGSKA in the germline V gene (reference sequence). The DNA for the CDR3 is TGCAGTGCTAGTACGAGTACCTACGAGCAGTACTTC. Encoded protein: CSASTSTYEQYF.

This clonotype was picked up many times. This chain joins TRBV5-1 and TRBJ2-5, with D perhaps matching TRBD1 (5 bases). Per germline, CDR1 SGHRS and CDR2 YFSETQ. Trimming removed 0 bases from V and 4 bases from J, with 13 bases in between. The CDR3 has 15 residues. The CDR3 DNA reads TGCGCCAGCAGCTTGGGGCAGGGTATTAGAGAGACCCAGTACTTC. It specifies CASSLGQGIRETQYF.